This T cell receptor beta chain is from a study of monozygotic twins with inflammatory bowel disease. Study results and limitations: Among IBD patients, fewer clonotypes were shared with others than among healthy twins, especially with disease activity.

From whole blood, total RNA was isolated without any sorting of T cells. Turning to this clonotype: What it recognizes is unknown.

A 6-nucleotide sample barcode was carried by the UMIs, which template switching added. TCRdb reprocessed the 5' RACE reads; each CDR3 protein has one entry and no DNA is given. This sample's table has around 150,000 distinct CDR3 sequences. This CDR3 region has 16 residues. Germline loops: CDR1 SGDLS, CDR2 YYNGEE. Sequencing was carried out using blood. This TCR was recovered from a human donor with ulcerative colitis or Crohn's disease, or a healthy co-twin of an affected twin (not recorded which). The chain joins TRBV9 to TRBJ2-1; TCRdb's D gene call, TRBD2, goes unchecked for lack of DNA. The CDR3 here is CASSLARRGRWDEQFF.